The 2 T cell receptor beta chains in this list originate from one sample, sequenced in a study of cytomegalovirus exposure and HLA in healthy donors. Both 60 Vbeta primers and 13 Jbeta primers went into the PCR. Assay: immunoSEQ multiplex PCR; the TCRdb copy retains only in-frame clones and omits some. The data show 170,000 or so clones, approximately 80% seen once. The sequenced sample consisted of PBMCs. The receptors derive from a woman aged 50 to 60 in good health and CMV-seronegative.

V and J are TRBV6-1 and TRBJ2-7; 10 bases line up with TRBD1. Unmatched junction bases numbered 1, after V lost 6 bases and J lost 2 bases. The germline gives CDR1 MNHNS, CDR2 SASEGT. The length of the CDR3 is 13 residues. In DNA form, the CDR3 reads TGTGCCAGCAGGGGGACAGGGGCCTACGAGCAGTACTTC. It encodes CASRGTGAYEQYF.

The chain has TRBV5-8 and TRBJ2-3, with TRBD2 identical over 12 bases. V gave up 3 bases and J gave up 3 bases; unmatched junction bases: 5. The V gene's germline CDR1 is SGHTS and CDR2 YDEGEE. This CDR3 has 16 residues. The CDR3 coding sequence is TGTGCCAGCAGCTCCGGGACTAGCGGGCAAACAGATACGCAGTATTTT. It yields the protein CASSSGTSGQTDTQYF.